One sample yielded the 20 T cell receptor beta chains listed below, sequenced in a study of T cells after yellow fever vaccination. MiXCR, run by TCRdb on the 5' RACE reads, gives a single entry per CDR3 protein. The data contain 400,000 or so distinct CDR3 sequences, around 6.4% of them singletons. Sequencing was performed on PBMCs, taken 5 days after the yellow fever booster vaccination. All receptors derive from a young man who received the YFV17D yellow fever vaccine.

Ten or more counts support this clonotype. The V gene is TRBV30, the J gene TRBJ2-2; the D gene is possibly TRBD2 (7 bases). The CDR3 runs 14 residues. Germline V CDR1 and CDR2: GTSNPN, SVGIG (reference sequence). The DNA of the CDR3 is TGTGGGACGGCGGGGGCTAGCAGAACCGGGGAGCTGTTTTTT. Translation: CGTAGASRTGELFF.

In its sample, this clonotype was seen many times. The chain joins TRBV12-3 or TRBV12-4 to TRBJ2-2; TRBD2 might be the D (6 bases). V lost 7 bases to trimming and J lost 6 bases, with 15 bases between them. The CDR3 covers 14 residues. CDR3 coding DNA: TGTGCCAGCACCTGGGGGACTTTCCCCGGGGAGCTGTTTTTT. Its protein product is CASTWGTFPGELFF.

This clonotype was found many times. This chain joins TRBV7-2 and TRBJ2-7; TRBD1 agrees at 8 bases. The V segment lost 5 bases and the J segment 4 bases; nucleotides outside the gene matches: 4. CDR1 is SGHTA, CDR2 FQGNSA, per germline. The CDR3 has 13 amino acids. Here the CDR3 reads CASSKQGVYEQYF. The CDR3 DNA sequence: TGTGCCAGCAGCAAACAGGGGGTATACGAGCAGTACTTC. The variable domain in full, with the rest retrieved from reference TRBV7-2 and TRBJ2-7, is GAGVSQSPSNKVTEKGKDVELRCDPISGHTALYWYRQSLGQGLEFLIYFQGNSAPDKSGLPSDRFSAERTGGSVSTLTIQRTQQEDSAVYLCASSKQGVYEQYFGPGTRLTVT.

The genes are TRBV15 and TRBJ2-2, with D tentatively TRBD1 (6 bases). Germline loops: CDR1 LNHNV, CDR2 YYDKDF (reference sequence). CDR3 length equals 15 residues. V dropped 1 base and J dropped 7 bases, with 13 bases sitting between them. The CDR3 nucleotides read TGTGCCACCAGCAGAGCCAGGGGTTCGGGCGGGGAGCTGTTTTTT. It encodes CATSRARGSGGELFF.

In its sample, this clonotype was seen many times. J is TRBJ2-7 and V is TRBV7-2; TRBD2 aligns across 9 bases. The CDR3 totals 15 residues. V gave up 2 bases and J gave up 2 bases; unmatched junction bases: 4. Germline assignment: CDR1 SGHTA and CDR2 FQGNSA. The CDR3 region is CASSLSSGITYEQYF. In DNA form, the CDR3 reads TGTGCCAGCAGCTTATCTAGCGGGATCACCTACGAGCAGTACTTC.

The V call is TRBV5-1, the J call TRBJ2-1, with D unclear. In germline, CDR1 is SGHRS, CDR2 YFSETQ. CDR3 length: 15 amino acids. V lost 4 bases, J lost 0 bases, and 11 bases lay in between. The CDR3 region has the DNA TGCGCCAGCAGCCGCGGACGGAGCTCCTACAATGAGCAGTTCTTC. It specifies CASSRGRSSYNEQFF.

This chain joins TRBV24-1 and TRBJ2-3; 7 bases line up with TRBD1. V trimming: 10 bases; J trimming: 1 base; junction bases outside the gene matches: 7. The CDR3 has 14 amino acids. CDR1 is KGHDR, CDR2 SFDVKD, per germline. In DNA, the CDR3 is TGTGCCACGAAGAACAGGGGCGGCACAGATACGCAGTATTTT. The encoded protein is CATKNRGGTDTQYF.

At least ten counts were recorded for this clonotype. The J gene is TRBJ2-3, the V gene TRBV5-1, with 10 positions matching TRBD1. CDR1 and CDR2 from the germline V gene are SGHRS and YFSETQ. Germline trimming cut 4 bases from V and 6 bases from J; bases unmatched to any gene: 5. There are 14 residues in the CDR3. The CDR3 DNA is TGCGCCAGCAGCGGGGACAGGGGCAGGGATACGCAGTATTTT. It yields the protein CASSGDRGRDTQYF.

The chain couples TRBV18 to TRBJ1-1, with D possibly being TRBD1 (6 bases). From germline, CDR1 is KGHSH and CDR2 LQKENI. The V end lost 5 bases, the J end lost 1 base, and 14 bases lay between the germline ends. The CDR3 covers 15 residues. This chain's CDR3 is CASSSSWTENTEAFF. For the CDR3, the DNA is TGTGCCAGCTCATCTTCTTGGACAGAGAACACTGAAGCTTTCTTT.

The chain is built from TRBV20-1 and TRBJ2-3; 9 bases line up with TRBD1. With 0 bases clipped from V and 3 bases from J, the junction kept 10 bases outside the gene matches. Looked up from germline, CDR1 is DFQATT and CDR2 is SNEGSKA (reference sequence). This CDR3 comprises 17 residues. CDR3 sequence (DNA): TGCAGTGCTAGAGATCAGGGGACAGGGAGGGGGACAGATACGCAGTATTTT. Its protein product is CSARDQGTGRGTDTQYF.

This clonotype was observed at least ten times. The CDR3 sequence: CATSDLAGGRNEQFF. As DNA, the CDR3 is TGTGCCACCAGTGATCTAGCGGGAGGACGGAATGAGCAGTTCTTC. This chain joins TRBV24-1 and TRBJ2-1; 11 bases fit TRBD2. The CDR3 consists of 15 residues. V dropped 3 bases and J dropped 7; count of bases not matched to a gene: 4. Germline V gene lookup returns CDR1 KGHDR and CDR2 SFDVKD.

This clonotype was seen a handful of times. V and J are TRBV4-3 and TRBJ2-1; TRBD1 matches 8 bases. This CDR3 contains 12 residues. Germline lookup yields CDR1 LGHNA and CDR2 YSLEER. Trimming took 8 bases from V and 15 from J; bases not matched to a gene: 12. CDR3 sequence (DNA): TGCGCCAGCGCAAGAGACAGGGGTCCCCCGTTCTTC. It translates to CASARDRGPPFF.

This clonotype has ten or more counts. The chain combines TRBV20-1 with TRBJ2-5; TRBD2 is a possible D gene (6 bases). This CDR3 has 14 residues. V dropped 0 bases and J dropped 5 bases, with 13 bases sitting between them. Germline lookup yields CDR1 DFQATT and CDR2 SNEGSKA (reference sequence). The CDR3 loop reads CSARDWTGVETQYF. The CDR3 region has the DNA TGCAGTGCTAGAGATTGGACGGGGGTGGAGACCCAGTACTTC.

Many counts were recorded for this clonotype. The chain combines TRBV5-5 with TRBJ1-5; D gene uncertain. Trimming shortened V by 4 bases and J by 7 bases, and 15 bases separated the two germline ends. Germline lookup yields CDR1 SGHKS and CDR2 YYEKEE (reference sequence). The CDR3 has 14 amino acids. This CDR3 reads CASSQFIGGQPQHF. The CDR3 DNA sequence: TGTGCCAGCAGCCAATTCATAGGAGGGCAGCCCCAGCATTTT.

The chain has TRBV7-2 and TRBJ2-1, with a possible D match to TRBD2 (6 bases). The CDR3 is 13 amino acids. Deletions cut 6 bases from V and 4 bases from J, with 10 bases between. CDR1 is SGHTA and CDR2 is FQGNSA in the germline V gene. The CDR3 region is CASRSGSYNEQFF. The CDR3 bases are TGTGCCAGCAGGTCCGGGAGTTACAATGAGCAGTTCTTC. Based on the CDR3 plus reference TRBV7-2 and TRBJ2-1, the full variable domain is GAGVSQSPSNKVTEKGKDVELRCDPISGHTALYWYRQSLGQGLEFLIYFQGNSAPDKSGLPSDRFSAERTGGSVSTLTIQRTQQEDSAVYLCASRSGSYNEQFFGPGTRLTVL.

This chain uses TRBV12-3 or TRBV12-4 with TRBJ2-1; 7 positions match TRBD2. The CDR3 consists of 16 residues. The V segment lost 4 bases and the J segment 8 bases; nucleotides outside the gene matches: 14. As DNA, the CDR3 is TGTGCCAGCAGTTCCAAGACTACCGGGACTATGGATGAGCAGTTCTTC. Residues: CASSSKTTGTMDEQFF.

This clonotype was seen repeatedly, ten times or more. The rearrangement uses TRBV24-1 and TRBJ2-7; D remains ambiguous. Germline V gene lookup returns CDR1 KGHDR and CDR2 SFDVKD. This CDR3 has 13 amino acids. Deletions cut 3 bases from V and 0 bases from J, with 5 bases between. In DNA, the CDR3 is TGTGCCACCAGTGATACTAACTCCTACGAGCAGTACTTC. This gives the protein CATSDTNSYEQYF.

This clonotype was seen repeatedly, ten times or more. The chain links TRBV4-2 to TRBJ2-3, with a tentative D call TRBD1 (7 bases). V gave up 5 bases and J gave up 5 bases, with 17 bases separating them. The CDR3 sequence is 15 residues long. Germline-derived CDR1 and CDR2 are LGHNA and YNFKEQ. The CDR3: CASSGTDGEVDTQYF. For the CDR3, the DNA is TGTGCCAGCAGCGGGACAGACGGGGAGGTAGATACGCAGTATTTT.

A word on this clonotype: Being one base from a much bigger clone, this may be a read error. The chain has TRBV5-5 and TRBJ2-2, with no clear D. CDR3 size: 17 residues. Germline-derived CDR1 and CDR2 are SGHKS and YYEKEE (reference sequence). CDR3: CARSLGTRLSLSGELFF. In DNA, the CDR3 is TGTGCCCGCAGCTTGGGCACTCGACTTAGCTTGTCCGGGGAGCTGTTTTTT.

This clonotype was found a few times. CDR3 protein: CASRLIDTGELFF. As DNA, the CDR3 is TGTGCCAGCAGACTTATAGACACCGGGGAGCTGTTTTTT. The gene calls are TRBV9 and TRBJ2-2; D gene unclear. There are 13 residues in the CDR3. The germline V gene encodes CDR1 SGDLS and CDR2 YYNGEE. V was trimmed by 5 bases and J by 3 bases, leaving 8 bases between them.